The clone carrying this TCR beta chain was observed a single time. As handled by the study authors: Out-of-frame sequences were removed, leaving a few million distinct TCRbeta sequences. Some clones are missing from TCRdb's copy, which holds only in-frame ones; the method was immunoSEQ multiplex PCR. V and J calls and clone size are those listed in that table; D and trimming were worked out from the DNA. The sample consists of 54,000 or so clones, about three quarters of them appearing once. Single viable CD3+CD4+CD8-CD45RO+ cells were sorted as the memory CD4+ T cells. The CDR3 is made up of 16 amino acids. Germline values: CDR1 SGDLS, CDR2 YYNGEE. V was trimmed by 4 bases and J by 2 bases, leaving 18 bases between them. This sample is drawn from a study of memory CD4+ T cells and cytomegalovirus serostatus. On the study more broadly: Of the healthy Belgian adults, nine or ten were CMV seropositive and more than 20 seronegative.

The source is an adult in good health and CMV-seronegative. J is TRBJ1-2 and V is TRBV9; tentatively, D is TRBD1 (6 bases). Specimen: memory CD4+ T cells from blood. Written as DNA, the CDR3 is TGTGCCAGCAGCCCATACTCGATAGACAGGAACTATGGCTACACCTTC. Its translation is CASSPYSIDRNYGYTF.